This T cell receptor beta chain was documented in a study of Ad26.COV2.S vaccination and SARS-CoV-2 variants. As for the study in general: Vaccine-arm donor from the placebo-controlled COV1001 Ad26.COV2.S trial. Doses of Ad26.COV2.S were injected into muscle once or twice, 56 days apart. Study findings and constraints: Compared with placebo recipients, vaccine recipients had higher spike-specific TCR breadth.

Only in-frame clones appear in the TCRdb table, and some are missing; sequencing was by immunoSEQ multiplex PCR. This sample has 250,000 or so clones, with 70% to 90% found just once. On this clone itself: Its specificity is unknown.

V lost 2 bases and J 4 bases, leaving 13 bases between the germline ends. Germline CDR1 reads MNHEY; CDR2 reads SVGEGT. The CDR3 extends over 15 amino acids. Sample treatment: roughly 19 received Ad26.COV2.S at low or high dose, single or two shots; about 5 received placebo; per-sample allocation not given. Sampling took place 63 days after the first vaccine or placebo injection. An Ad26 vector carrying the Wuhan-strain SARS-CoV-2 spike served as the vaccine. The source material was peripheral blood, sampled in a trial of Ad26.COV2.S vaccine versus placebo. The receptor's source is a person aged 18-60 years who received the Ad26.COV2.S COVID-19 vaccine or a placebo. V gene TRBV6-2 or TRBV6-3 combines with J gene TRBJ2-3; D perhaps matches TRBD2 (6 bases). CDR3 sequence: CASSYVGSGADTQYF. As DNA, the CDR3 is TGTGCCAGCAGTTACGTCGGGAGTGGCGCAGATACGCAGTATTTT.